The 8 T cell receptor beta chains presented below share a single source sample, sequenced in a study of Ad26.COV2.S vaccination and SARS-CoV-2 variants. Using immunoSEQ multiplex PCR, the repertoire was profiled, and TCRdb retains in-frame clones only, with some absent. This sample has 350,000 to 400,000 clones, with over 75% found just once. Sample treatment: around 19 received Ad26.COV2.S at low or high dose, single or two shots; roughly five received placebo; per-sample allocation not given. Samples came from day 63 after the first vaccine or placebo injection. The source material was peripheral blood, sampled in a trial of Ad26.COV2.S vaccine versus placebo. These receptors were taken from a person between 18 and 65 years old who received the Ad26.COV2.S COVID-19 vaccine or a placebo.

The rearrangement links TRBV18 to TRBJ2-7, with 10 bases that match TRBD1. This CDR3 is built from 15 residues. V gave up 6 bases and J gave up 4 bases; unmatched junction bases: 9. CDR1 and CDR2 (germline): KGHSH, LQKENI. In DNA form, the CDR3 reads TGTGCCAGCTCGCCCGGACAGGGGGGGATGTACGAGCAGTACTTC. Protein sequence: CASSPGQGGMYEQYF.

The rearrangement links TRBV6-5 to TRBJ2-6; a possible D gene is TRBD1 (6 bases). The CDR3 has 15 amino acids. V was pared by 6 bases and J by 0 bases, with 9 bases between. Germline V CDR1 and CDR2: MNHEY, SVGAGI. CDR3 region: CASSIQGSGANVLTF. For the CDR3, the DNA is TGTGCCAGCAGCATACAGGGCTCTGGGGCCAACGTCCTGACTTTC.

This rearrangement joins TRBV28 to TRBJ2-7, with 7 bases aligning to TRBD2. Losses at the gene ends were 8 bases for V and 6 bases for J; bases not matched to a gene: 16. The germline V gene has CDR1 MDHEN and CDR2 SYDVKM. The CDR3 sequence is 15 residues long. CDR3 amino acids: CASGSPSAGVGEQYF. The CDR3 DNA reads TGTGCCAGCGGTTCCCCCTCCGCGGGAGTGGGCGAGCAGTACTTC.

The genes are TRBV13 and TRBJ2-5; perhaps TRBD1 as D (6 bases). Germline assignment: CDR1 PRHDT and CDR2 FYEKMQ (reference sequence). CDR3 length: 15 amino acids. V was clipped by 0 bases and J by 2 bases, with 10 bases between them. CDR3: CASSLGTTGQETQYF. CDR3 sequence (DNA): TGTGCCAGCAGCTTAGGGACGACAGGTCAAGAGACCCAGTACTTC. The variable domain in full, completed from reference TRBV13 and TRBJ2-5, reads AAGVIQSPRHLIKEKRETATLKCYPIPRHDTVYWYQQGPGQDPQFLISFYEKMQSDKGSIPDRFSAQQFSDYHSELNMSSLELGDSALYFCASSLGTTGQETQYFGPGTRLLVL.

Only one count was recorded for this clone. The chain uses TRBV19 and TRBJ2-7; 9 nucleotides align to TRBD2. V trimming: 4 bases; J trimming: 5 bases; junction bases outside the gene matches: 9. This CDR3 spans 15 amino acids. Per germline, CDR1 LNHDA and CDR2 SQIVND (reference sequence). The CDR3: CASSNLAGAQNEQYF. The DNA for the CDR3 is TGTGCCAGTAGTAACTTAGCGGGAGCTCAGAACGAGCAGTACTTC.

This clone is a singleton in its sample. This sequence joins TRBV9 and TRBJ2-3; 8 bases align to TRBD2. CDR1 SGDLS and CDR2 YYNGEE come from the germline V gene. Unmatched junction bases numbered 11, after V lost 4 bases and J lost 4 bases. The CDR3 has 16 amino acids. CDR3 nucleotide sequence: TGTGCCAGCAGCTCGACTTCAGCGGGAGTAGCAGATACGCAGTATTTT. It codes for CASSSTSAGVADTQYF.

The chain links TRBV18 to TRBJ2-7; perhaps D is TRBD1 or TRBD2 (5 bases each). The V end lost 2 bases, the J end lost 3 bases, and 14 bases lay between the germline ends. Germline-derived CDR1 and CDR2 are KGHSH and LQKENI. The CDR3 runs 15 residues. The CDR3 spells CASSPISGTIYEQYF. The CDR3 nucleotides read TGTGCCAGCTCACCAATTTCGGGGACGATCTACGAGCAGTACTTC.

V is TRBV28 and J is TRBJ1-6; D gene unclear. The V gene's germline CDR1 is MDHEN and CDR2 SYDVKM. V was clipped by 8 bases and J by 9 bases, with 14 bases between them. CDR3 size: 13 residues. Written as DNA, the CDR3 is TGTGCCAGCGTCGGGTCTTGGGTTTCACCCCTCCACTTT. Protein sequence: CASVGSWVSPLHF.